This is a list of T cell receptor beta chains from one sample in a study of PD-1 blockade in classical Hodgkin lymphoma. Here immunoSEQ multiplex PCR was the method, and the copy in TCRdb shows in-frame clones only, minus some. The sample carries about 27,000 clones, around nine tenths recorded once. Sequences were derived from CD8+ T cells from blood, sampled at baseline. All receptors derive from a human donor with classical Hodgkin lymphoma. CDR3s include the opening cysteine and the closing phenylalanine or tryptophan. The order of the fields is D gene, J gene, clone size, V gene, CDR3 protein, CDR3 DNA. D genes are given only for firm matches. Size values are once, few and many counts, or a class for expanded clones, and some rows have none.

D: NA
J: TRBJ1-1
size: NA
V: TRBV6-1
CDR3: CASSEAGGYGTEAFF
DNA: TGTGCCAGCAGTGAAGCAGGAGGCTACGGCACTGAAGCTTTCTTT

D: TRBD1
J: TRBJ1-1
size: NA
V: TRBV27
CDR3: CASSLTGGVGLAFF
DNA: TGTGCCAGCAGTTTAACAGGGGGCGTGGGGTTGGCTTTCTTT

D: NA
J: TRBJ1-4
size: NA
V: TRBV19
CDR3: CASSRTLERPEKLFF
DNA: TGTGCCAGTAGCAGGACGTTAGAGCGGCCGGAAAAACTGTTTTTT

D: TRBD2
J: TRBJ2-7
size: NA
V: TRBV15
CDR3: CATSRAAGDYEQYF
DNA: TGTGCCACCAGCAGAGCAGCGGGAGATTACGAGCAGTACTTC

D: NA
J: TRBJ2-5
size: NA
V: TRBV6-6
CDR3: CASSFSAETQYF
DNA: TGTGCCAGCAGTTTCTCCGCGGAGACCCAGTACTTC

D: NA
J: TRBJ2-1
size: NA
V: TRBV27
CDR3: CASSLYSYNEQFF
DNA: TGTGCCAGCAGTTTATACAGCTACAATGAGCAGTTCTTC

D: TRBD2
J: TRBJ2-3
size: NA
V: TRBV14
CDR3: CASSHYAGVGTDTQYF
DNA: TGTGCCAGCAGCCATTACGCGGGAGTCGGGACAGATACGCAGTATTTT

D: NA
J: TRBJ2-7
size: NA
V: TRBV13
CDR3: CASSRGGYYEQYF
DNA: TGTGCCAGCAGCCGTGGGGGGTACTACGAGCAGTACTTC

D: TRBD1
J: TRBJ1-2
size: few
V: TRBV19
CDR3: CARDRGHNYGYTF
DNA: TGTGCCCGCGACAGGGGGCATAACTATGGCTACACCTTC

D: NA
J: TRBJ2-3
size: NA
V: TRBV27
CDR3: CASSALSTGTLITPDTQYF
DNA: TGTGCCAGCAGTGCCTTAAGTACCGGGACCCTCATTACCCCAGATACGCAGTATTTT

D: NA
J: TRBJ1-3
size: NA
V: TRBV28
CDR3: CASRSGLGSGNTIYF
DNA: TGTGCCAGCAGAAGTGGATTAGGCTCTGGAAACACCATATATTTT

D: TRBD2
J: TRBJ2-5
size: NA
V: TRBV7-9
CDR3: CASSSRLAGQETQYF
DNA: TGTGCCAGCAGCTCTCGACTAGCGGGCCAAGAGACCCAGTACTTC

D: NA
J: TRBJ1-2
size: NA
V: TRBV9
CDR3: CASSVQPDTPNYGYTF
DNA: TGTGCCAGCAGCGTTCAACCGGACACCCCTAACTATGGCTACACCTTC

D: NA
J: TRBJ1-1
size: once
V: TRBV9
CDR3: CASSVVPSNWDGTEAFF
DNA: TGTGCCAGCAGCGTAGTTCCTTCGAATTGGGATGGCACTGAAGCTTTCTTT

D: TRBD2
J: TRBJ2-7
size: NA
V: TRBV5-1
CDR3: CASSFGTNYEQYF
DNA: TGCGCCAGCAGCTTCGGGACTAACTACGAGCAGTACTTC

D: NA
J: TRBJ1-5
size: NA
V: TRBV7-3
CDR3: CASRLTGLEDQPQHF
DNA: TGTGCCAGCAGACTAACCGGGCTAGAGGACCAGCCCCAGCATTTT

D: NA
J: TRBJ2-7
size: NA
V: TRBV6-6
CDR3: CASSHGTHNSYEQYF
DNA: TGTGCCAGCAGTCACGGGACTCATAATTCCTACGAGCAGTACTTC

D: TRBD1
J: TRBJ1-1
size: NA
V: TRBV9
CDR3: CASSDQPTGRNTEAFF
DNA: TGTGCCAGCAGCGACCAACCGACAGGGCGGAACACTGAAGCTTTCTTT

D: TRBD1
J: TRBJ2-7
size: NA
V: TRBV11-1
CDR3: CASSLARGLPNEQYF
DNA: TGTGCCAGCAGCTTAGCCAGGGGGCTTCCCAACGAGCAGTACTTC

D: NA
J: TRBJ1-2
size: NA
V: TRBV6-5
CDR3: CASSYSGYSYGYTF
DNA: TGTGCCAGCAGTTACTCGGGGTATTCCTATGGCTACACCTTC